The clone carrying this TCR beta chain appeared a few times. Per the germline V gene, CDR1 is MNHEY and CDR2 is SVGAGI. This CDR3 spans 15 amino acids. V lost 6 bases and J lost 6, with 18 bases in between. As originally analysed: The assay estimated nucleated cells by amplifying reference gene primers. The repertoire was sequenced with immunoSEQ multiplex PCR; TCRdb's copy has only in-frame clones and lacks some. The DNA was the basis for D and trimming; V, J and clone size are from that table. The repertoire consists of roughly 58,000 clones, with roughly four fifths occurring once and the leading ten covering over 25%. These data originate in a study of blood T cell repertoires in COVID-19. Looking at the study overall: The United States, Italy and Spain provided the acute and convalescent COVID-19 samples. Sample material is recorded as cDNA or gDNA derived from T cells, B-cell-depleted T cells, or PBMCs.

Patients of the Seattle cohort, enrolled during active infection, were followed longitudinally. The source of this sequence is a man aged 60 to 69 with COVID-19, enrolled during active disease. The chain recombines TRBV6-5 with TRBJ1-5; a weak D match, TRBD1 (5 bases). The sample taken for sequencing was peripheral blood. The CDR3 loop is CASSPFKGISQPQHF. CDR3 DNA sequence: TGTGCCAGCAGCCCCTTTAAGGGGATATCTCAGCCCCAGCATTTT.